Sequencing of this T cell receptor beta chain was carried out in a study of shared clonotypes between healthy human individuals (TCRdb year 2020). In the study overall: The cohort comprised a couple of women and a few men aged 18 to 49 years. To increase sequencing depth and limit assay-specific biases, different laboratories used diverse techniques to prepare libraries and sequence TCR repertoires. The study deeply sequenced blood TCR repertoires of about five healthy adults to estimate repertoire size and the extent of clonotype sharing between individuals. For each donor, three plates each were used for CD4 naive and CD4 memory, two plates were used for CD8 naive, and one plate was used for CD8 memory. Each donor's leukapheresis produced roughly between roughly 0.9 and 8.9 billion PBMCs. Summary of the overall study and its limitations: Clonotypes shared by all four sorted-subset donors showed higher generation probabilities than non-shared clonotypes. When a few donors were compared, the shared fraction of clonotypes was about 5% for naive CD4, over 3% for naive CD8, roughly 2.3% for memory CD4, and about 0.36% for memory CD8. Rarefaction of sorted-subset datasets indicated incomplete sequencing despite the large sequencing depth. The genetic and exposure-history diversity represented was limited by the small number of donors. Larger estimated clonotype richness was generally found for naive subsets than for memory subsets. Sampling was limited to blood, and TCR repertoires in tissue likely differ from TCR repertoires in blood. Pairwise subsampling indicated that sequencing depth was expected to affect the degree of clonotype sharing among donors.

Trimmed from V: 3 bases; trimmed from J: 1 base; junction bases lacking a gene match: 3. As encoded in the germline V gene, CDR1 is SGHDN while CDR2 is FVKESK. The CDR3, cysteine through phenylalanine, is 14 amino acids long. The kept DNA is CDR3 alone, 42 bases in frame from the first base. CD8 naive samples were obtained by positive selection for CCR7 among CD45RO-negative cells, yielding a CD45RA+CCR7+ population from which TemRA cells were excluded. Healthy HIV-negative adults with no recently reported acute infections or vaccinations were included as donors. Only Caucasian adults living in Nashville, Tennessee, USA were represented among the donors. Blood was collected by leukapheresis, and PBMCs were isolated by Ficoll-Histopaque density gradient centrifugation and then cryopreserved in liquid nitrogen vapor phase. Purity and quantity of every magnetically sorted T cell population were checked by analytical flow cytometry. Each sorted fraction had its genomic DNA isolated and then quantified by UV absorbance on a Nanodrop 2000c.

With regard to this clone: No antigen is known for it. Base qualities are missing; no much larger clone stands one base away.

Using the deep immunoSEQ assay, TCR CDR3 regions were amplified from genomic DNA by multiplex PCR. Extracted genomic DNA from each cell subset was distributed evenly across all wells of several immunoSEQ 96-well plates, and each plate was treated as a replicate. For sorted subsets, 150 to 200 ng genomic DNA, equal to tens of thousands of T cell genomes, was loaded into each replicate PCR. Purified libraries were measured with a Qubit 3.0 fluorometer, size-checked on a Bioanalyzer 2100, and measured again with the KAPA Library Quantification kit. Every immunoSEQ 96-well plate was sequenced on a separate single-read 150-cycle Illumina NextSeq 550 flow cell. As for the authors' bioinformatics: Because only junctional sequences without quality scores were contained in the immunoSEQ output, filtering matching that applied to full-length reads could not be performed. Sequences were annotated with PyIR, a Python wrapper for IgBLAST v1.9, using IMGT germline references to assign V/J genes and CDR3. Any read was removed if the V/J assignment was weak (E-value above 1e-6), the CDR3 was missing, or the read contained stop codons, out-of-frame junctions, or ambiguous translated residues. V3J clonotypes were defined as sequences sharing the same inferred V gene, J gene, and CDR3 amino acid sequence. Percentage overlap between repertoires was calculated by dividing the number of shared unique clonotypes by the size of the smaller repertoire. Richness of each repertoire was evaluated using RTK rarefaction, the Chao1 estimator, and Recon v2.1 estimates of unobserved clonotypes. For all TCRbeta clonotypes obtained by the gDNA method from a few donors, generation probabilities were computed with OLGA. This is the immuneACCESS table as TCRdb keeps it, with only in-frame sequences that have V and J called. A part of the clones is gone; compared with another copy, unresolved V genes explain less than half, and the rest is unexplained. From that table come the V and J calls and clone size; the DNA was used to work out D and trimming. This sample comprises under 2,000,000 clones, just under 95% of them detected only once. The ten largest clones add up to under 1.5% of the sample.

The receptor comes from a man younger than 30 in good health. The chain is encoded by TRBV14 joined to TRBJ2-7, with 7 bases matching TRBD1. The sample comprised naive CD8+ T cells sorted from blood. The cell subset or site label, read with the paper, signifies: CD45RA+CCR7+. The nucleotide sequence is TGTGCCAGCAGCCAGGGACAGCAATCCTACGAGCAGTACTTC. It specifies CASSQGQQSYEQYF.